Following are 24 T cell receptor beta chains from one sample sequenced in a study of blood T cells in healthy people across ages. The second PCR ran roughly 6 to 12 cycles with a sample-barcoded 5' primer and J-beta primers. MiXCR was run by TCRdb on the 5' RACE reads, yielding one entry per CDR3 protein. The sample lists roughly 700,000 distinct CDR3 sequences, roughly 50% occurring once. The sample consisted of blood. Source of these receptors: an older woman in good health.

DNA of the CDR3: TGTGCCAGCAGTGAAGTGGGCCAAGAGACCCAGTACTTC. As protein: CASSEVGQETQYF. This rearrangement joins TRBV6-1 to TRBJ2-5, with D unresolved. Per germline, CDR1 MNHNS and CDR2 SASEGT. The V gene lost 1 base and the J gene lost 1 base, with 4 bases spanning the gap. This CDR3 comprises 13 residues.

The V and J genes are TRBV7-2 and TRBJ1-4, with D perhaps TRBD1 (6 bases). V dropped 8 bases and J dropped 4 bases, with 11 bases sitting between them. This CDR3 contains 13 residues. Germline lookup yields CDR1 SGHTA and CDR2 FQGNSA. DNA of the CDR3: TGTGCCAGCTCCGGACAGTATAATGAAAAACTGTTTTTT. It is translated as CASSGQYNEKLFF.

The J gene is TRBJ2-7, the V gene TRBV7-9; TRBD2 aligns across 7 bases. The CDR3 consists of 15 residues. The V and J ends lost 1 base and 5 bases, in that order; junction bases with no gene match: 8. The germline gives CDR1 SEHNR, CDR2 FQNEAQ (reference sequence). As DNA, the CDR3 is TGTGCCAGCAGCTTAGGACCGGGGGGTATAAACGAGCAGTACTTC. Its protein product is CASSLGPGGINEQYF.

This chain uses TRBV7-3 with TRBJ2-2; maybe TRBD2 (6 bases). The CDR3 runs to 16 residues. Germline-derived CDR1 and CDR2 are SGHTA and FQGTGA. Trimming took 4 bases from V and 7 from J, leaving 19 bases between them. The CDR3 loop is CASSSYGDSGYGELFF. CDR3 DNA: TGTGCCAGCAGCTCATATGGAGATAGCGGCTACGGGGAGCTGTTTTTT.

The chain links TRBV2 to TRBJ2-3; 9 bases map to TRBD2. After removal of 8 bases from V and 8 bases from J, the junction contained 8 bases not matched to a gene. Germline assignment: CDR1 SNHLY and CDR2 FYNNEI. The CDR3 is 13 amino acids. CDR3: CASEREAWGTQYF. DNA of the CDR3: TGTGCCAGCGAGCGGGAGGCATGGGGTACGCAGTATTTT.

The chain joins TRBV28 to TRBJ2-5, with 7 bases matching TRBD1. The CDR3 is 16 amino acids. With V trimmed by 5 bases and J by 4 bases, 13 bases remained unmatched. Germline CDR1 and CDR2: MDHEN and SYDVKM. CDR3 DNA sequence: TGTGCCAGCAGTCCGAGGACAGGTCAGGGGCGAGAGACCCAGTACTTC. This sequence encodes CASSPRTGQGRETQYF.

The chain couples TRBV2 to TRBJ1-2; 8 positions match TRBD1. Germline V gives CDR1 SNHLY, CDR2 FYNNEI. V was clipped by 6 bases and J by 8 bases; unmatched bases: 11. CDR3 length: 14 residues. CDR3: CASSDSGQVRGYTF. DNA of the CDR3: TGTGCCAGCAGCGATTCGGGACAGGTGAGAGGCTACACCTTC.

This clonotype was observed many times. The J gene is TRBJ2-7, the V gene TRBV20-1; 10 bases line up with TRBD1. The CDR3 runs to 12 residues. In germline, CDR1 is DFQATT, CDR2 SNEGSKA (reference sequence). V shed 6 bases, J shed 3 bases, and the junction held 2 bases outside the gene matches. This CDR3 is CSATGGNYEQYF. CDR3 nucleotide sequence: TGCAGTGCGACAGGGGGCAACTACGAGCAGTACTTC.

The chain couples TRBV4-1 to TRBJ2-3; tentatively, D is TRBD1 or TRBD2 (5 bases each). Per germline, CDR1 MGHRA and CDR2 YSYEKL. V dropped 3 bases and J dropped 0 bases, with 16 bases sitting between them. The CDR3 loop spans 17 amino acids. The CDR3 sequence is CASSHIGRDPSTDTQYF. The CDR3 region has the DNA TGCGCCAGCAGCCATATCGGCCGGGACCCCAGCACAGATACGCAGTATTTT.

A remark on this clonotype: The junction departs from germline at one end; a sequencing error may be responsible. The gene calls are TRBV7-2 and TRBJ2-4; the match to TRBD2 covers 8 bases. This CDR3 contains 15 residues. Germline values: CDR1 SGHTA, CDR2 FQGNSA. The CDR3 sequence is CANSPIGAGGGEQYF. CDR3 nucleotide sequence: TGTGCCAACAGCCCTATAGGGGCGGGAGGAGGGGAGCAGTACTTC.

This chain joins TRBV29-1 and TRBJ2-1; 7 bases are a match to TRBD2. CDR3 length equals 18 residues. J was trimmed by 8 bases and V by 7 bases; bases with no gene match: 26. CDR1 is SQVTM, CDR2 ANQGSEA, per germline. The CDR3 coding sequence is TGCAGCGGGGGGATGGTTGTTTCTGGGGCGCCTAGCGGCCATGAGCAGTTCTTC. The encoded protein is CSGGMVVSGAPSGHEQFF.

This clonotype was seen repeatedly, ten times or more. This chain uses TRBV7-2 with TRBJ1-1; the D is unclear. The V gene's germline CDR1 is SGHTA and CDR2 FQGNSA. CDR3 size: 13 residues. V was trimmed by 3 bases and J by 2 bases, leaving 7 bases between them. The CDR3 reads CASSFRPNTEAFF. For the CDR3, the DNA is TGTGCCAGCAGCTTCCGTCCCAACACTGAAGCTTTCTTT.

This clonotype was seen just once. CDR3 loop: CASSRAGEELFF. In DNA, the CDR3 is TGTGCCAGCAGCCGAGCGGGAGAAGAGCTGTTTTTT. V is TRBV7-9 and J is TRBJ2-2, with 8 bases matching TRBD2. This CDR3 comprises 12 residues. J was trimmed by 11 bases and V by 5 bases; bases with no gene match: 4. Germline V gene lookup returns CDR1 SEHNR and CDR2 FQNEAQ (reference sequence). The whole variable domain, remainder taken from reference TRBV7-9 and TRBJ2-2, is DTGVSQNPRHKITKRGQNVTFRCDPISEHNRLYWYRQTLGQGPEFLTYFQNEAQLEKSRLLSDRFSAERPKGSFSTLEIQRTEQGDSAMYLCASSRAGEELFFGEGSRLTVL.

Turning to this clonotype: The junction departs from the called germline gene at one end, perhaps through a read error. The V and J genes are TRBV3-1 and TRBJ1-1; D gene uncertain. The CDR3 loop spans 14 amino acids. Germline V gene data show CDR1 as LGHDT and CDR2 as YNNKEL (reference sequence). CDR3 DNA sequence: TGTGCCAGCAGCCAAGTGGGTCTGAATACTGAAGCTTTCTTT. Protein product: CASSQVGLNTEAFF. Together with reference TRBV3-1 and TRBJ1-1, the CDR3 gives the full variable domain: DTAVSQTPKYLVTQMGNDKSIKCEQNLGHDTMYWYKQDSKKFLKIMFSYNNKELIINETVPNRFSPKSPDKAHLNLHINSLELGDSAVYFCASSQVGLNTEAFFGQGTRLTVV.

This clonotype has a handful of counts. The V gene is TRBV5-1, the J gene TRBJ2-7; no reliable D call. The germline V and J ends were trimmed by 4 bases and 6 bases, with 11 bases remaining between them. The germline gives CDR1 SGHRS, CDR2 YFSETQ. This CDR3 is built from 12 residues. Written as DNA, the CDR3 is TGCGCCAGCAGCGAACCAGTCGGCGAGCAGTACTTC. Its translation is CASSEPVGEQYF.

On this clonotype: A read error may be the cause here, since a much bigger clone is one base away. The rearrangement links TRBV2 to TRBJ2-1; D might be TRBD1 (5 bases). From germline, CDR1 is SNHLY and CDR2 FYNNEI. The CDR3 contains 13 residues. The ends were cut back, 8 bases at V and 2 bases at J, with 10 bases in the middle. CDR3 sequence (DNA): TGTGCCAGCCGTGTGACAGCCTACAATGAGCAGTTCTTC. This sequence encodes CASRVTAYNEQFF.

The J gene is TRBJ2-1, the V gene TRBV29-1; D perhaps matches TRBD2 (5 bases). The V gene's germline CDR1 is SQVTM and CDR2 ANQGSEA. The V gene lost 0 bases and the J gene lost 0 bases, with 9 bases spanning the gap. The CDR3 has 15 residues. The CDR3 coding sequence is TGCAGCGTTGAAGAAATAGGGAGCTCCTACAATGAGCAGTTCTTC. Its translation: CSVEEIGSSYNEQFF.

V usage is TRBV12-3 or TRBV12-4 and J usage is TRBJ2-7; 14 bases line up with TRBD2. The V and J ends lost 1 base and 10 bases, in that order; junction bases with no gene match: 18. This CDR3 contains 19 residues. The CDR3 sequence: CASSLEGLAGVGAKNVQYF. For the CDR3, the DNA is TGTGCCAGCAGTTTAGAGGGACTAGCGGGAGTTGGGGCCAAAAACGTTCAGTACTTC.

This clonotype has only a few counts. J is TRBJ1-2 and V is TRBV11-2; 8 nucleotides agree with TRBD1. CDR1 is SGHAT, CDR2 FQNNGV, per germline. The CDR3 has 13 amino acids. Trimming removed 4 bases from V and 6 bases from J; junction bases left unmatched: 4. The CDR3 DNA is TGTGCCAGCAGCTACGACAGGGGTGATGGCTACACCTTC. Protein sequence: CASSYDRGDGYTF.

The rearrangement uses TRBV3-1 and TRBJ2-1; D is possibly TRBD1 (6 bases). Trimming pared 3 bases from V and 4 bases from J, leaving 10 bases between. From germline, CDR1 is LGHDT and CDR2 YNNKEL (reference sequence). The CDR3 extends over 14 amino acids. CDR3 nucleotides: TGTGCCAGCAGCCACAGGGGATGGTACAATGAGCAGTTCTTC. Amino acid sequence: CASSHRGWYNEQFF.

The chain has TRBV7-2 and TRBJ2-5; D possibly matches TRBD1 or TRBD2 (6 bases each). CDR3 length: 13 amino acids. CDR1 and CDR2 (germline): SGHTA, FQGNSA. Trimming took 1 base from V and 7 from J, leaving 10 bases between them. The CDR3 DNA is TGTGCCAGCAGCTTAGGGGGGGCCCCGACCCAGTACTTC. Residues: CASSLGGAPTQYF.

This chain connects TRBV25-1 to TRBJ1-2; TRBD1 aligns across 9 bases. V shed 2 bases and J 8 bases; nucleotides not matched to a gene: 3. The germline V gene has CDR1 MGHDK and CDR2 SYGVNS. The CDR3 sequence is 13 residues long. The CDR3 nucleotides read TGTGCCAGCAGTGAACAGGACAGGGGAGGCTACACCTTC. Residues: CASSEQDRGGYTF.

The chain uses TRBV20-1 and TRBJ2-5; TRBD2 agrees at 8 bases. Germline CDR1 is DFQATT and CDR2 is SNEGSKA (reference sequence). The CDR3 extends over 16 amino acids. The J segment lost 4 bases and the V segment lost 0 bases, leaving 10 bases of the junction unmatched. Here the CDR3 DNA reads TGCAGTGCTAGAGATCTCATAGCGGGGCTCGCAGAGACCCAGTACTTC. Its translation is CSARDLIAGLAETQYF.

The V gene is TRBV12-3 or TRBV12-4, the J gene TRBJ2-7; maybe TRBD2 (5 bases). The CDR3 length is 15 residues. Trimming stripped 2 bases from V and 2 bases from J, with 13 bases between. The CDR3 here is CASSLLAMAPYEQYF. In DNA, the CDR3 is TGTGCCAGCAGTTTACTAGCAATGGCTCCCTACGAGCAGTACTTC.